This entry lists 24 T cell receptor beta chains sequenced from one sample in a study of blood T cell repertoires in COVID-19. Data came from immunoSEQ multiplex PCR; TCRdb stores just in-frame clones and leaves some out. The sample lists some 290,000 clones, 86% occurring once. Specimen: peripheral blood. These receptors all stem from a woman aged 25 to 45 with COVID-19, enrolled during active disease.

This rearrangement joins TRBV19 to TRBJ2-2, with 8 bases fitting TRBD1. The CDR3 runs 16 residues. Germline-derived CDR1 and CDR2 are LNHDA and SQIVND (reference sequence). Trimming cost V 8 bases and J 8 bases; bases outside gene matches: 16. The CDR3 bases are TGTGCCAGTGGTACGACAGGCAGGGGGCTTTCGGGGGAGCTGTTTTTT. Translating gives CASGTTGRGLSGELFF.

The rearrangement links TRBV28 to TRBJ2-5; 7 bases are shared with TRBD1. Germline CDR1 MDHEN, CDR2 SYDVKM. Trimming removed 2 bases from V and 6 bases from J; junction bases left unmatched: 6. This CDR3 has 14 residues. The chain's CDR3 is CASSLMAGGKTQYF. For the CDR3, the DNA is TGTGCCAGCAGTTTAATGGCAGGGGGAAAGACCCAGTACTTC. Based on the CDR3 plus reference TRBV28 and TRBJ2-5, the full variable domain is DVKVTQSSRYLVKRTGEKVFLECVQDMDHENMFWYRQDPGLGLRLIYFSYDVKMKEKGDIPEGYSVSREKKERFSLILESASTNQTSMYLCASSLMAGGKTQYFGPGTRLLVL.

This sequence joins TRBV4-2 and TRBJ1-1, with TRBD1 matching over 9 bases. The V gene's germline CDR1 is LGHNA and CDR2 YNFKEQ. The CDR3 is 16 residues long. V trimming: 3 bases; J trimming: 6 bases; junction bases outside the gene matches: 11. CDR3 sequence: CASSQDAWDREPEAFF. The CDR3 nucleotides read TGTGCCAGCAGCCAGGACGCTTGGGACAGGGAACCTGAAGCTTTCTTT.

The rearrangement links TRBV19 to TRBJ2-1; 11 positions agree with TRBD2. The CDR3 covers 14 residues. The germline V gene has CDR1 LNHDA and CDR2 SQIVND (reference sequence). With 5 bases clipped from V and 7 bases from J, the junction kept 4 bases outside the gene matches. CDR3 in DNA: TGTGCCAGTAGTTTAGCGGGGGGGCCTAATGAGCAGTTCTTC. Amino acid sequence: CASSLAGGPNEQFF.

The gene calls are TRBV11-2 and TRBJ2-3; TRBD1 agrees at 8 bases. Germline CDR1 SGHAT, CDR2 FQNNGV. After removal of 5 bases from V and 4 bases from J, the junction contained 8 bases not matched to a gene. The CDR3 extends over 15 amino acids. Written as DNA, the CDR3 is TGTGCCAGCAGCCCCGACAGGGGAGGTGCAGATACGCAGTATTTT. It is translated as CASSPDRGGADTQYF.

The V call is TRBV6-5, the J call TRBJ1-4; 7 nucleotides match TRBD1. Germline loops: CDR1 MNHEY, CDR2 SVGAGI. V was clipped by 4 bases and J by 6 bases; unmatched bases: 5. CDR3 length: 14 amino acids. CDR3: CASSWTQGDEKLFF. The CDR3 DNA sequence: TGTGCCAGCAGTTGGACTCAGGGGGATGAAAAACTGTTTTTT.

A single count supports this clone. The chain has TRBV27 and TRBJ1-6; no clear D. Germline values: CDR1 MNHEY, CDR2 SMNVEV (reference sequence). There are 12 residues in the CDR3. Between the trimmed V and J ends, which lost 3 bases and 8 bases, there was a span of 5 bases. The CDR3: CASSLGYSPLHF. The CDR3 coding sequence is TGTGCCAGCAGTTTGGGCTATTCACCCCTCCACTTT.

The chain links TRBV3-1 (or the pseudogene TRBV3-2) to TRBJ2-5, with D possibly TRBD2 on 5 matching bases. The CDR3 loop spans 13 amino acids. Germline V CDR1 and CDR2: LGHDT, YNNKEL (reference sequence). V shed 4 bases and J shed 3 bases, with 9 bases lying between them. CDR3 DNA sequence: TGTGCCAGCAGCCGTCTGGAGGAAGAGACCCAGTACTTC. It codes for CASSRLEEETQYF.

V and J are TRBV3-1 (or the pseudogene TRBV3-2) and TRBJ2-3, with 7 bases lining up with TRBD2. CDR3 length: 17 amino acids. CDR1 is LGHDT and CDR2 is YNNKEL in the germline V gene (reference sequence). V lost 5 bases, J lost 0 bases, and 11 bases stayed unmatched. CDR3 sequence (DNA): TGTGCCAGCAGCGATCTCCGGGAGCGGGGAAGCACAGATACGCAGTATTTT. Its translation: CASSDLRERGSTDTQYF.

The chain employs TRBV7-2 and TRBJ1-2; D not certain. V was pared by 2 bases and J by 1 base, with 8 bases between. CDR1 and CDR2 from the germline V gene are SGHTA and FQGNSA. CDR3 length: 14 residues. The CDR3 DNA sequence: TGTGCCAGCAGCTTACGTCCCGTTAACTATGGCTACACCTTC. It codes for CASSLRPVNYGYTF.

This chain connects TRBV5-1 to TRBJ1-2; D is unclear. The V gene's germline CDR1 is SGHRS and CDR2 YFSETQ. This CDR3 is built from 15 residues. V lost 3 bases to trimming and J lost 4 bases, with 16 bases between them. The CDR3 region is CASSSNPLAGYGYTF. The CDR3 region has the DNA TGCGCCAGCAGCTCCAATCCACTGGCGGGCTATGGCTACACCTTC.

This chain uses TRBV5-1 with TRBJ1-4; 7 positions agree with TRBD1. Germline trimming cut 2 bases from V and 3 bases from J; bases unmatched to any gene: 4. Per the germline V gene, CDR1 is SGHRS and CDR2 is YFSETQ. CDR3 size: 15 residues. The CDR3 sequence: CASSFRGSANEKLFF. Here the CDR3 DNA reads TGCGCCAGCAGCTTCAGGGGGTCGGCTAATGAAAAACTGTTTTTT.

The chain combines TRBV6-5 with TRBJ2-7; no clear D gene. The CDR3 is 13 residues long. Looked up from germline, CDR1 is MNHEY and CDR2 is SVGAGI. V was clipped by 6 bases and J by 3 bases, with 12 bases between them. The CDR3 DNA reads TGTGCCAGCAGAGCCCTGAGTCTCTACGAGCAGTACTTC. This sequence encodes CASRALSLYEQYF.

The chain combines TRBV4-1 with TRBJ2-4; 7 bases are a match to TRBD1. After removal of 8 bases from V and 6 bases from J, the junction contained 13 bases not matched to a gene. CDR3 length: 15 residues. In germline, CDR1 is MGHRA, CDR2 YSYEKL. CDR3: CASSPGDRVGNIQYF. The CDR3 region has the DNA TGCGCCAGCTCCCCGGGCGACAGGGTGGGAAACATTCAGTACTTC.

This chain uses TRBV18 with TRBJ2-7; 13 nucleotides line up with TRBD2. Losses at the gene ends were 6 bases for V and 1 base for J; bases not matched to a gene: 3. Germline-derived CDR1 and CDR2 are KGHSH and LQKENI. This CDR3 spans 15 amino acids. The CDR3 sequence: CASSLGLAGSYEQYF. The CDR3 coding sequence is TGTGCCAGCTCGTTGGGACTAGCGGGGTCCTACGAGCAGTACTTC.

This chain uses TRBV27 with TRBJ2-5, with D possibly TRBD1 on 5 matching bases. This CDR3 is 13 amino acids long. Trimming cost V 3 bases and J 5 bases, with 10 bases left between them. Germline lookup yields CDR1 MNHEY and CDR2 SMNVEV (reference sequence). CDR3 residues: CASSFRVAETQYF. The CDR3 DNA sequence: TGTGCCAGCAGTTTCAGGGTTGCGGAGACCCAGTACTTC.

The chain has TRBV4-1 and TRBJ1-2; 8 positions match TRBD1. This CDR3 comprises 15 residues. CDR1 is MGHRA and CDR2 is YSYEKL in the germline V gene. V shed 1 base, J shed 4 bases, and the junction held 5 bases outside the gene matches. The CDR3 is CASSQVGTGGYGYTF. CDR3 DNA sequence: TGCGCCAGCAGCCAAGTTGGGACAGGAGGCTATGGCTACACCTTC.

This chain joins TRBV7-9 and TRBJ1-1; 10 positions match TRBD1. CDR1 SEHNR and CDR2 FQNEAQ come from the germline V gene (reference sequence). Trimming took 5 bases from V and 7 from J; bases not matched to a gene: 4. This CDR3 is 13 amino acids long. Written as DNA, the CDR3 is TGTGCCAGCAGCCCCGGACAGGGGGTTGAAGCTTTCTTT. Its translation is CASSPGQGVEAFF.

The count of this clone is one. This chain joins TRBV7-2 and TRBJ2-3; TRBD2 matches at 7 bases. CDR3 size: 15 residues. Germline V gene sequence: CDR1 SGHTA, CDR2 FQGNSA. The V gene end was trimmed by 8 bases and the J gene end by 3 bases; junction bases not matched to a gene: 11. The CDR3 protein is CASHLGSGVTDTQYF. The DNA of the CDR3 is TGTGCCAGCCACCTCGGGAGCGGGGTTACAGATACGCAGTATTTT. The complete variable domain, with remaining parts taken from reference TRBV7-2 and TRBJ2-3, reads GAGVSQSPSNKVTEKGKDVELRCDPISGHTALYWYRQSLGQGLEFLIYFQGNSAPDKSGLPSDRFSAERTGGSVSTLTIQRTQQEDSAVYLCASHLGSGVTDTQYFGPGTRLTVL.

The CDR3 DNA is TGTGCCAGCAGTTTGACCGGGACAGGGGGCTATGGCTACACCTTC. This codes for CASSLTGTGGYGYTF. The chain carries TRBV6-5 and TRBJ1-2; 11 nucleotides line up with TRBD1. The trim removed 4 bases at V and 4 bases at J, leaving 5 bases unmatched. The length of the CDR3 is 15 residues. From germline, CDR1 is MNHEY and CDR2 SVGAGI.

V is TRBV15 and J is TRBJ1-1; maybe TRBD1 (6 bases). The V end lost 1 base, the J end lost 1 base, and 10 bases lay between the germline ends. Germline V lookup: CDR1 LNHNV, CDR2 YYDKDF (reference sequence). CDR3 length: 15 amino acids. CDR3 in DNA: TGTGCCACCAGCAGAGCGCTAGGGGGGAACACTGAAGCTTTCTTT. Residues: CATSRALGGNTEAFF.

This rearrangement joins TRBV10-2 to TRBJ2-2, with 9 bases lining up with TRBD2. V was clipped by 8 bases and J by 0 bases; unmatched bases: 7. This CDR3 region has 16 residues. Germline assignment: CDR1 WSHSY and CDR2 SAAADI. CDR3 nucleotides: TGCGCCAGCCGAGCGGGGGGCACCACGAACACCGGGGAGCTGTTTTTT. Translating it yields CASRAGGTTNTGELFF.

V is TRBV3-1 (or the pseudogene TRBV3-2) and J is TRBJ2-7; no reliable D call. Germline V gene sequence: CDR1 LGHDT, CDR2 YNNKEL (reference sequence). V lost 3 bases, J lost 4 bases, and 10 bases lay in between. CDR3 length: 13 amino acids. The CDR3 spells CASSQTQGYEQYF. The CDR3 bases are TGTGCCAGCAGCCAGACTCAAGGATACGAGCAGTACTTC.

The gene calls are TRBV19 and TRBJ2-7, with 8 bases aligning to TRBD2. There are 18 residues in the CDR3. V lost 5 bases, J lost 0 bases, and 15 bases stayed unmatched. From germline, CDR1 is LNHDA and CDR2 SQIVND (reference sequence). The CDR3 DNA follows: TGTGCCAGTAGTTGGGCCAGCGGGGGCCATGAGAGCTCCTACGAGCAGTACTTC. Protein: CASSWASGGHESSYEQYF.